One sample yielded the 14 T cell receptor beta chains listed below, sequenced in a study of blood T cell repertoires in COVID-19. Sequencing used immunoSEQ multiplex PCR; TCRdb keeps in-frame clones, though not all of them. The data contain about 220,000 clones, around 80% of them seen just once; the ten biggest clones take up about 9.7%. The specimen was peripheral blood. These receptors all come from a man aged 50 or older with active or convalescent COVID-19.

V and J are TRBV7-2 and TRBJ1-6; D is perhaps TRBD1 (5 bases). This CDR3 contains 16 residues. Germline lookup yields CDR1 SGHTA and CDR2 FQGNSA. The V end was cut by 5 bases, the J end by 7 bases, with 18 bases between. The CDR3 nucleotides are TGTGCCAGCAGCCCCGTTATGGGGGGGATCAATTCACCCCTCCACTTT. This gives the protein CASSPVMGGINSPLHF.

The chain carries TRBV19 and TRBJ2-1; 11 nucleotides line up with TRBD2. Germline values: CDR1 LNHDA, CDR2 SQIVND (reference sequence). V shed 4 bases and J 7 bases; nucleotides not matched to a gene: 0. The CDR3 extends over 13 amino acids. CDR3 residues: CASSRLAGNEQFF. The CDR3 bases are TGTGCCAGTAGTAGACTAGCGGGAAATGAGCAGTTCTTC. Together with reference TRBV19 and TRBJ2-1, the CDR3 gives the full variable domain: DGGITQSPKYLFRKEGQNVTLSCEQNLNHDAMYWYRQDPGQGLRLIYYSQIVNDFQKGDIAEGYSVSREKKESFPLTVTSAQKNPTAFYLCASSRLAGNEQFFGPGTRLTVL.

This clone was counted between two and nine times. Distinct nucleotide sequences in the sample also encode this CDR3. J is TRBJ1-2 and V is TRBV7-2; TRBD1 agrees at 10 bases. V dropped 5 bases and J dropped 8; count of bases not matched to a gene: 5. This CDR3 has 13 residues. Germline CDR1 is SGHTA and CDR2 is FQGNSA. The CDR3 here is CASSLRQGAGYTF. CDR3 nucleotide sequence: TGTGCCAGCAGCCTCCGACAGGGGGCAGGCTACACCTTC.

The chain carries TRBV10-1 and TRBJ1-5, with 7 bases that match TRBD1. The V segment lost 2 bases and the J segment 11 bases; nucleotides outside the gene matches: 9. The CDR3 is made up of 14 amino acids. The germline gives CDR1 WNHNN, CDR2 SYGVQD (reference sequence). The CDR3 loop is CASSEVRGQRTQHF. The DNA of the CDR3 is TGCGCCAGCAGTGAGGTGAGGGGGCAAAGAACCCAGCATTTT.

Only one count was recorded for this clone. This sequence joins TRBV19 and TRBJ2-3; 12 nucleotides align to TRBD2. V was pared by 4 bases and J by 2 bases, with 10 bases of the junction left unmatched. The V gene's germline CDR1 is LNHDA and CDR2 SQIVND (reference sequence). This CDR3 spans 18 amino acids. Here the CDR3 DNA reads TGTGCCAGTAGTAGAAAAGGGGGACTAGCGGGCCACACAGATACGCAGTATTTT. Translating it yields CASSRKGGLAGHTDTQYF.

The chain couples TRBV20-1 to TRBJ2-7; unclear D gene. The ends were cut back, 3 bases at V and 3 bases at J, with 9 bases in the middle. There are 12 residues in the CDR3. The germline CDR1 and CDR2 sequences are DFQATT and SNEGSKA (reference sequence). CDR3 coding DNA: TGCAGTGCTAGTCTCACTTACTACGAGCAGTACTTC. Protein sequence: CSASLTYYEQYF.

The chain joins TRBV29-1 to TRBJ2-5; tentatively, D is TRBD1 (5 bases). The CDR3 consists of 10 residues. Germline lookup yields CDR1 SQVTM and CDR2 ANQGSEA. V was trimmed by 4 bases and J by 5 bases, leaving 5 bases between them. CDR3: CSVAGETQYF. CDR3 bases: TGCAGCGTTGCAGGGGAGACCCAGTACTTC.

This sequence joins TRBV28 and TRBJ1-5, with 8 positions matching TRBD1. The CDR3 is made up of 13 amino acids. Germline CDR1 reads MDHEN; CDR2 reads SYDVKM. The J segment lost 5 bases and the V segment lost 6 bases, leaving 3 bases of the junction unmatched. The CDR3: CASSGQGYQPQHF. CDR3 sequence (DNA): TGTGCCAGCAGCGGACAGGGTTATCAGCCCCAGCATTTT.

The rearrangement links TRBV28 to TRBJ1-5; no reliable D call. The germline gives CDR1 MDHEN, CDR2 SYDVKM. The V gene lost 2 bases and the J gene lost 0 bases, with 11 bases spanning the gap. This CDR3 has 16 amino acids. The CDR3 here is CASSLVTVYSNQPQHF. The DNA of the CDR3 is TGTGCCAGCAGTTTAGTAACAGTGTATAGCAATCAGCCCCAGCATTTT. The complete variable domain, with remaining parts taken from reference TRBV28 and TRBJ1-5, reads DVKVTQSSRYLVKRTGEKVFLECVQDMDHENMFWYRQDPGLGLRLIYFSYDVKMKEKGDIPEGYSVSREKKERFSLILESASTNQTSMYLCASSLVTVYSNQPQHFGDGTRLSIL.

The chain joins TRBV18 to TRBJ2-7; 7 bases line up with TRBD1. V gave up 3 bases and J gave up 2 bases; unmatched junction bases: 10. The CDR3 consists of 16 residues. Germline V gene lookup returns CDR1 KGHSH and CDR2 LQKENI. The CDR3 sequence is CASSPPYGQDTYEQYF. In nucleotides, the CDR3 is TGTGCCAGCTCACCCCCGTACGGACAGGACACCTACGAGCAGTACTTC.

The chain uses TRBV7-9 and TRBJ2-3, with 11 bases lining up with TRBD2. The trim removed 4 bases at V and 3 bases at J, leaving 9 bases unmatched. CDR1 and CDR2 (germline): SEHNR, FQNEAQ (reference sequence). The CDR3 runs 17 residues. The CDR3, as DNA: TGTGCCAGCAGCTCGACCTCACTAGCGGGAGCTACAGATACGCAGTATTTT. Protein product: CASSSTSLAGATDTQYF.

The table lists this clone with a few counts. V gene TRBV7-9 combines with J gene TRBJ2-1, with D possibly being TRBD2 (6 bases). CDR3 length: 15 amino acids. V lost 4 bases to trimming and J lost 2 bases, with 12 bases between them. Looked up from germline, CDR1 is SEHNR and CDR2 is FQNEAQ (reference sequence). For the CDR3, the DNA is TGTGCCAGCAGCTCGTCTAGCGCTACCTACAATGAGCAGTTCTTC. It codes for CASSSSSATYNEQFF.

The gene calls are TRBV7-9 and TRBJ2-3; TRBD2 is a possible D gene (5 bases). The CDR3 is 16 residues long. V was pared by 1 base and J by 0 bases, with 11 bases between. Germline V CDR1 and CDR2: SEHNR, FQNEAQ (reference sequence). The CDR3 DNA sequence: TGTGCCAGCAGCTTAGGGCCAGGACTTAGCACAGATACGCAGTATTTT. It encodes CASSLGPGLSTDTQYF. Looking up the rest from reference TRBV7-9 and TRBJ2-3 gives the full variable domain: DTGVSQNPRHKITKRGQNVTFRCDPISEHNRLYWYRQTLGQGPEFLTYFQNEAQLEKSRLLSDRFSAERPKGSFSTLEIQRTEQGDSAMYLCASSLGPGLSTDTQYFGPGTRLTVL.

The genes are TRBV28 and TRBJ2-3; D is ambiguous. The CDR3 extends over 11 amino acids. Per the germline V gene, CDR1 is MDHEN and CDR2 is SYDVKM. The V end lost 3 bases, the J end lost 5 bases, and 3 bases lay between the germline ends. CDR3 region: CASSLRDTQYF. The DNA of the CDR3 is TGTGCCAGCAGTTTGAGAGATACGCAGTATTTT. Filled out from reference TRBV28 and TRBJ2-3, the complete variable domain reads DVKVTQSSRYLVKRTGEKVFLECVQDMDHENMFWYRQDPGLGLRLIYFSYDVKMKEKGDIPEGYSVSREKKERFSLILESASTNQTSMYLCASSLRDTQYFGPGTRLTVL.